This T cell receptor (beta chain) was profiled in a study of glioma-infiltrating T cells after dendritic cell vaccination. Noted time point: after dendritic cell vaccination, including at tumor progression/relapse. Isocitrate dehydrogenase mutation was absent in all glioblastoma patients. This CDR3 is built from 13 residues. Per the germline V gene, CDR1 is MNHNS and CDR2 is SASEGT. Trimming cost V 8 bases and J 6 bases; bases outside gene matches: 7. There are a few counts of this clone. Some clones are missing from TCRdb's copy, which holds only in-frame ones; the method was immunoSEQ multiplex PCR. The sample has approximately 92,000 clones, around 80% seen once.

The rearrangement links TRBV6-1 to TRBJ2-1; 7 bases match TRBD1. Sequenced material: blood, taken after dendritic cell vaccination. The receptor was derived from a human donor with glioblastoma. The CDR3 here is CASRQGASNEQFF. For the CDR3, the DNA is TGTGCCAGCCGACAGGGTGCGTCCAATGAGCAGTTCTTC.